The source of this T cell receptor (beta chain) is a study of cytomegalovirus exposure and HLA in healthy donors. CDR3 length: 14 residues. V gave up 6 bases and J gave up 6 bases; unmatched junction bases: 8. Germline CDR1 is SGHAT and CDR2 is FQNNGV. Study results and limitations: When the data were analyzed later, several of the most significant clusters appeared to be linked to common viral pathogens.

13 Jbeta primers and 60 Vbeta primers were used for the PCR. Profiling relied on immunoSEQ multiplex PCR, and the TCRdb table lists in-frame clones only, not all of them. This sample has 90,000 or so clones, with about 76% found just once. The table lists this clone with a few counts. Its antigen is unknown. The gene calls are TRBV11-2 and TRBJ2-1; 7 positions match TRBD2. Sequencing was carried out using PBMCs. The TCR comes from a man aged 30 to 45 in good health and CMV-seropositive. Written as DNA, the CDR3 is TGTGCCAGCAGGGGTGTGCGGGGGACCAATGAGCAGTTCTTC. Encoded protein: CASRGVRGTNEQFF.